The entry below describes one T cell receptor (beta chain). Its target is unknown. The data were obtained in a study of OX40 agonist ivuxolimab in advanced cancers. TCRdb's copy holds only in-frame clones and misses some; the assay was immunoSEQ multiplex PCR. The sample contains about 120,000 clones, around 91% of which appear only once. Study-level findings and limits: On average, a greater number of expanded clones characterised CD8+ T cells relative to CD4+.

Germline CDR1 SQVTM, CDR2 ANQGSEA. The CDR3 contains 11 residues. Deletions cut 5 bases from V and 6 bases from J, with 10 bases between. V usage is TRBV29-1 and J usage is TRBJ1-2; D is possibly TRBD1 (6 bases). This receptor was obtained from an adult with an advanced solid tumor such as melanoma, head and neck, liver or kidney cancer. Here the sequenced sample was CD4+ or CD8+ T cells sorted from blood, taken in a trial of the OX40 agonist ivuxolimab. The CDR3 DNA follows: TGCAGCGTTCGGGGGGCGGATGGCTACACCTTC. Translated: CSVRGADGYTF.